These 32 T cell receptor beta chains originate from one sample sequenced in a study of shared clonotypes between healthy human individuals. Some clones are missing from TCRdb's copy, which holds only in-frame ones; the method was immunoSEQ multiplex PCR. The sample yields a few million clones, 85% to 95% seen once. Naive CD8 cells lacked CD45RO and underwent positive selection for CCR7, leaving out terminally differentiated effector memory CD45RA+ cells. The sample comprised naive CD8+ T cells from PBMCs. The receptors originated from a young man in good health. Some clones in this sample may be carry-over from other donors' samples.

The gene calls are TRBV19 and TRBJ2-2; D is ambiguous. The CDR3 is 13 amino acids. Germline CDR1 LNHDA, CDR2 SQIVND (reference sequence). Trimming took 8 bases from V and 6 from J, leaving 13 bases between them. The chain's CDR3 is CASRTLGPGELFF. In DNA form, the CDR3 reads TGTGCCAGTCGAACCCTAGGACCCGGGGAGCTGTTTTTT.

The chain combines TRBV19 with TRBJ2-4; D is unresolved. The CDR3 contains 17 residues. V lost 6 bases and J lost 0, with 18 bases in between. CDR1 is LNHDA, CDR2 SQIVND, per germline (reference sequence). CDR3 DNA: TGTGCCAGTAGAGGCCCTGTGTGGGAAGAAGCCAAAAACATTCAGTACTTC. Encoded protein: CASRGPVWEEAKNIQYF.

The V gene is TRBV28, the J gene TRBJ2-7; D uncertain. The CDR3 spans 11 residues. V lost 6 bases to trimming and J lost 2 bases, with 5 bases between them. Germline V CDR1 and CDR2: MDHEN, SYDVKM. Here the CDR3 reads CASRHTYEQYF. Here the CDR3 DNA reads TGTGCCAGCAGGCACACCTACGAGCAGTACTTC.

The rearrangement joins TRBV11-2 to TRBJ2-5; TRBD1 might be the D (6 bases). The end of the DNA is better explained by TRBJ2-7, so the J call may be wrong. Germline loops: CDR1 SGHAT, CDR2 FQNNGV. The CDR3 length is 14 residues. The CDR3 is CASSHLGGGDEQYF. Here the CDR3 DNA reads TGTGCCAGCAGCCACCTAGGGGGTGGTGACGAGCAGTACTTC.

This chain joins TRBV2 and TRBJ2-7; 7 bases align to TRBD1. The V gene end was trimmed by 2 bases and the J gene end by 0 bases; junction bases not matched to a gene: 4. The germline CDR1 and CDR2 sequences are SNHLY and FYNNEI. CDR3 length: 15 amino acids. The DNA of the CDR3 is TGTGCCAGCAGTGAACGGGACAGTTTCTCCTACGAGCAGTACTTC. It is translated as CASSERDSFSYEQYF.

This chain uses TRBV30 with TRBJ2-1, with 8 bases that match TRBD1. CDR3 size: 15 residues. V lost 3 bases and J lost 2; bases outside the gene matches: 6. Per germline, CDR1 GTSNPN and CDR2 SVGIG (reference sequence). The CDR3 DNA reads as TGTGCCTGGAGGACGGACAGGGAAACCTACAATGAGCAGTTCTTC. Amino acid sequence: CAWRTDRETYNEQFF.

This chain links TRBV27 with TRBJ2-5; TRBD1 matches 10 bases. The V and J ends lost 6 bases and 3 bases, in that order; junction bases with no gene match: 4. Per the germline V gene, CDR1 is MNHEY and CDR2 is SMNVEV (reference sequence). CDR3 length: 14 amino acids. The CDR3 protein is CASRPDRGEETQYF. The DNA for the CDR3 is TGTGCCAGCAGGCCGGACAGGGGGGAAGAGACCCAGTACTTC.

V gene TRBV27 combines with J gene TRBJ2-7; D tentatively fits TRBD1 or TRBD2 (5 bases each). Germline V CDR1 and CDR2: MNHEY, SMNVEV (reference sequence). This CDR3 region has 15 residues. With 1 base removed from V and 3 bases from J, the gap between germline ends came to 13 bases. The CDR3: CASSLLFGGFYEQYF. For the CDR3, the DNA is TGTGCCAGCAGTTTATTATTTGGGGGATTCTACGAGCAGTACTTC.

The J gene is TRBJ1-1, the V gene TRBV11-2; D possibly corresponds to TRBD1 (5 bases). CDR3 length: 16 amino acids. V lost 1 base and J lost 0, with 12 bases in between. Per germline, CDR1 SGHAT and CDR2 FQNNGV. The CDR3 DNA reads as TGTGCCAGCAGCTTAGGGGTCGGGGGGTTGAACACTGAAGCTTTCTTT. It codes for CASSLGVGGLNTEAFF.

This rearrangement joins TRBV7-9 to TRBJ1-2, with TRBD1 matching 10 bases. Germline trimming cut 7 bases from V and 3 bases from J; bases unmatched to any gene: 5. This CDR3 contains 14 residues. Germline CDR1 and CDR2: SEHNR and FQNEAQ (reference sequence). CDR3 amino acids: CASTPTGGYYGYTF. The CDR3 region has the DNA TGTGCCAGCACCCCGACAGGGGGCTACTATGGCTACACCTTC.

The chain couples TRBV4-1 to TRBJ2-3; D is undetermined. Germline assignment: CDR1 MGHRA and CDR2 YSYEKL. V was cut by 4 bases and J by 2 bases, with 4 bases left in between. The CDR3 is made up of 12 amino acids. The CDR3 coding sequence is TGCGCCAGCAGCCGTCACACAGATACGCAGTATTTT. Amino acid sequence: CASSRHTDTQYF.

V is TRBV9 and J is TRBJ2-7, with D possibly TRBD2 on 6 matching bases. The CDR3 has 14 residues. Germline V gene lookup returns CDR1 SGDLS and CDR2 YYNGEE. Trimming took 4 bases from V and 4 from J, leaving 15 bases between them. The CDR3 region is CASSSTGGDYEQYF. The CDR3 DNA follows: TGTGCCAGCAGCTCCACAGGAGGGGATTACGAGCAGTACTTC.

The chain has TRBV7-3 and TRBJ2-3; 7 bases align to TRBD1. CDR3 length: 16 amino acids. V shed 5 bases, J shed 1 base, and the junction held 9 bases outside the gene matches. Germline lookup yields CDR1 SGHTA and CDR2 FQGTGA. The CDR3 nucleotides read TGTGCCAGCAGCCCCGGGGACAGCGGTGGCACAGATACGCAGTATTTT. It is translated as CASSPGDSGGTDTQYF.

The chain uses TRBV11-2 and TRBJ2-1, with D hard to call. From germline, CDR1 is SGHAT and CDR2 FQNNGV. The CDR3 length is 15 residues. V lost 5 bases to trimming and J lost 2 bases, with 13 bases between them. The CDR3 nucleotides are TGTGCCAGCAGCGAACCCTATACACCCTACAATGAGCAGTTCTTC. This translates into CASSEPYTPYNEQFF.

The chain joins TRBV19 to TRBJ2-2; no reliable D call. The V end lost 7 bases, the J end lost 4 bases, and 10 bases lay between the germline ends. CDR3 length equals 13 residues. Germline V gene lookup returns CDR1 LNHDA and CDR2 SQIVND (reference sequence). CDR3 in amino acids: CASTTLGTGELFF. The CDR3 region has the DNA TGTGCCAGTACCACATTGGGCACCGGGGAGCTGTTTTTT.

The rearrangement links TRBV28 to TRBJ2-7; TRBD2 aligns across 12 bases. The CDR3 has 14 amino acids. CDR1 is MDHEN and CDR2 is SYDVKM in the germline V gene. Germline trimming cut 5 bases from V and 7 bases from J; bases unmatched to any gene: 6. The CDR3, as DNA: TGTGCCAGCAGTAGGCTAGCGGGAGGGCGAGAGCAGTACTTC. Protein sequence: CASSRLAGGREQYF.

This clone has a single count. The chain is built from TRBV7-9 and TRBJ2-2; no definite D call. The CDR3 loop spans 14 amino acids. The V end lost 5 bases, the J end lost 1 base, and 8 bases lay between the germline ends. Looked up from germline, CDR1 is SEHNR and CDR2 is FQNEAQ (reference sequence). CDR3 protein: CASSDTLNTGELFF. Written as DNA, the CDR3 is TGTGCCAGCAGCGACACATTGAACACCGGGGAGCTGTTTTTT.

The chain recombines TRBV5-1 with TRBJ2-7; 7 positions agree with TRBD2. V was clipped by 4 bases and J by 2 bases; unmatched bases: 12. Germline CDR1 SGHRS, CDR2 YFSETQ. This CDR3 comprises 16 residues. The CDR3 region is CASSPWAGEGAYEQYF. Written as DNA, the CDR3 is TGCGCCAGCAGCCCTTGGGCGGGAGAAGGGGCCTACGAGCAGTACTTC.

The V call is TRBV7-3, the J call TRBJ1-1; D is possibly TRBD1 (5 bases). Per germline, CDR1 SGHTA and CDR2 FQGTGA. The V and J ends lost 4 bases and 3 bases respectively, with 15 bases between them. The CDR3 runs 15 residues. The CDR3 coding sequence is TGTGCCAGCAGCTCCCATGGGGGGGTGTACACTGAAGCTTTCTTT. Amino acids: CASSSHGGVYTEAFF.

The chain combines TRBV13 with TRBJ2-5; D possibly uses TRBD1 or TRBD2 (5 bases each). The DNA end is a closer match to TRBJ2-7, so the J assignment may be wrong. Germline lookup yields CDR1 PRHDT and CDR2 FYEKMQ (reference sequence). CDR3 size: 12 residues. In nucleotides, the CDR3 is TGTGCCAGCAGCTTAGGAGGGACCGAGCAGTACTTC. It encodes CASSLGGTEQYF.

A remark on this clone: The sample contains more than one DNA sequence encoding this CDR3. CDR3 region: CASSVGSSGTYEQYF. In DNA form, the CDR3 reads TGTGCCAGCAGCGTAGGCTCTAGCGGCACCTACGAGCAGTACTTC. This sequence joins TRBV9 and TRBJ2-7; 7 bases align to TRBD2. The length of the CDR3 is 15 residues. CDR1 is SGDLS, CDR2 YYNGEE, per germline. The V and J ends lost 0 bases and 2 bases, in that order; junction bases with no gene match: 5.

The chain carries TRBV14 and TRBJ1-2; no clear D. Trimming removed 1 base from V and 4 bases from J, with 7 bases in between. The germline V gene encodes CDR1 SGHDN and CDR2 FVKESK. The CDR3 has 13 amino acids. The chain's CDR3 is CASSQGRVYGYTF. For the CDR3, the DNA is TGTGCCAGCAGCCAAGGCCGGGTCTATGGCTACACCTTC.

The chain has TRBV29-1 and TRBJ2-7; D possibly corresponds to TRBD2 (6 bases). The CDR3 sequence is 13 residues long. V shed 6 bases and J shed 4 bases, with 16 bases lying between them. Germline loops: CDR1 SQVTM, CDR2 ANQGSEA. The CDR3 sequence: CSVRGGWGYEQYF. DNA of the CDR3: TGCAGCGTCCGGGGAGGCTGGGGGTACGAGCAGTACTTC.

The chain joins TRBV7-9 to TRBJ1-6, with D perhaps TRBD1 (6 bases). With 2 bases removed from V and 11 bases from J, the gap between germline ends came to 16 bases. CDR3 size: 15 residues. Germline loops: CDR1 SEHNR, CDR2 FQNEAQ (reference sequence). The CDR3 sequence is CASSLTGPRSAPLHF. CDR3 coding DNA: TGTGCCAGCAGCTTAACAGGGCCAAGATCCGCACCCCTCCACTTT. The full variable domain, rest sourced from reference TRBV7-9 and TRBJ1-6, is DTGVSQNPRHKITKRGQNVTFRCDPISEHNRLYWYRQTLGQGPEFLTYFQNEAQLEKSRLLSDRFSAERPKGSFSTLEIQRTEQGDSAMYLCASSLTGPRSAPLHFGNGTRLTVT.

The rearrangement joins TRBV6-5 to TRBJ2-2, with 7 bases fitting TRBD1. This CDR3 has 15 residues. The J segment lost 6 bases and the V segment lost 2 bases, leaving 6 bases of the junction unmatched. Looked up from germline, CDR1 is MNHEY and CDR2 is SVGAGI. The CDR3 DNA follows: TGTGCCAGCAGTTACACGAACAGGGGAGCCGGGGAGCTGTTTTTT. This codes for CASSYTNRGAGELFF.

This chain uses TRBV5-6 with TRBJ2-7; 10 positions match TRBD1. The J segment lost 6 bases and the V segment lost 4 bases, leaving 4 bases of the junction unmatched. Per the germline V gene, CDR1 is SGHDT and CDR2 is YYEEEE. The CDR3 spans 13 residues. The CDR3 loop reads CASSPGQGFEQYF. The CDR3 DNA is TGTGCCAGCAGCCCGGGACAGGGGTTCGAGCAGTACTTC.

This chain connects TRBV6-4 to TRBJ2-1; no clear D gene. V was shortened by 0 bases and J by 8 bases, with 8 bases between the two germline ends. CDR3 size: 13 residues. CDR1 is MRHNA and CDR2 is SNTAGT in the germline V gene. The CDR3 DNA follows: TGTGCCAGCAGTGACTCCTACGCGGATGAGCAGTTCTTC. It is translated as CASSDSYADEQFF.

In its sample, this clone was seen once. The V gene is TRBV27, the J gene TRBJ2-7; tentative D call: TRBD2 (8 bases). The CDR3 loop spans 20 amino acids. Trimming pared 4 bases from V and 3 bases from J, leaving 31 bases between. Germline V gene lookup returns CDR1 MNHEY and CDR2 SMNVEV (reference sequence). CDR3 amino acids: CASSSKTPGLVRGIYYEQYF. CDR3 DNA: TGTGCCAGCAGTTCAAAGACCCCGGGACTAGTCAGGGGGATATACTACGAGCAGTACTTC.

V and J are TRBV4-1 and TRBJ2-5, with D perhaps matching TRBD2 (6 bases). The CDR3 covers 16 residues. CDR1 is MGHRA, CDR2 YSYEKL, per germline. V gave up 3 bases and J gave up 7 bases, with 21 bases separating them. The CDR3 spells CASSQYNTGGGGTQYF. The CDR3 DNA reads TGCGCCAGCAGCCAGTATAATACCGGGGGTGGTGGGACCCAGTACTTC.

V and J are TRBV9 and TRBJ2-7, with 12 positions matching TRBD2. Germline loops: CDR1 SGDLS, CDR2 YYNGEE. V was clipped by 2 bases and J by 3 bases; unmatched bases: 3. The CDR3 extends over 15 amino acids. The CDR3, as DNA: TGTGCCAGCAGCGTGACTAGCGGGAGTGGCTACGAGCAGTACTTC. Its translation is CASSVTSGSGYEQYF. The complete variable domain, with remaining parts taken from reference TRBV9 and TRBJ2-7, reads DSGVTQTPKHLITATGQRVTLRCSPRSGDLSVYWYQQSLDQGLQFLIQYYNGEERAKGNILERFSAQQFPDLHSELNLSSLELGDSALYFCASSVTSGSGYEQYFGPGTRLTVT.

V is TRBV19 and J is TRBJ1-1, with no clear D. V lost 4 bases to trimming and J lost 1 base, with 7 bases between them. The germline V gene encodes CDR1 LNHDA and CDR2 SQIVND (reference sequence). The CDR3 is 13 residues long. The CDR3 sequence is CASSREPNTEAFF. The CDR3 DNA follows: TGTGCCAGTAGTAGAGAGCCGAACACTGAAGCTTTCTTT.

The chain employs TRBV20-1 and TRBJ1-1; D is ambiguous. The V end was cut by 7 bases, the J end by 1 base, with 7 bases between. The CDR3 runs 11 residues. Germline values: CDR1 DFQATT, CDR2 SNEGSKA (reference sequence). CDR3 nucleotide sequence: TGCAGTGGGAATTCGAACACTGAAGCTTTCTTT. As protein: CSGNSNTEAFF.